Shown below are 13 T cell receptor beta chains from a single sample sequenced in a study of blood T cells in healthy people across ages. Primed by a sample-barcoded 5' primer and a J-beta primer mix, a second PCR proceeded for roughly 6 to 12 cycles. TCRdb redid the calling of the 5' RACE reads with MiXCR, one entry per CDR3 protein. Here the sample spans about 800,000 distinct CDR3 sequences, around half being singletons. The sample consisted of blood. The source is a man aged 80 or over in good health.

In regard to this clonotype: A much larger clone is a single base away; this may be a read error. DNA of the CDR3: TGCGCCAGCAGCCAAGGGTTGGGACAGGCCCCAGATACGCAGTATTTT. Its protein is CASSQGLGQAPDTQYF. The chain carries TRBV4-1 and TRBJ2-3, with 8 bases fitting TRBD1. V shed 1 base, J shed 4 bases, and the junction held 7 bases outside the gene matches. Germline V gene lookup returns CDR1 MGHRA and CDR2 YSYEKL. The CDR3 totals 16 residues.

This clonotype was counted many times. This sequence joins TRBV20-1 and TRBJ2-5; a weak D match, TRBD2 (5 bases). The CDR3 is 13 residues long. The V and J ends lost 5 bases and 4 bases respectively, with 14 bases between them. Germline values: CDR1 DFQATT, CDR2 SNEGSKA (reference sequence). The CDR3: CSAGFLEGETQYF. CDR3 nucleotides: TGCAGTGCTGGATTTCTTGAGGGAGAGACCCAGTACTTC.

The V gene is TRBV21-1, the J gene TRBJ2-1. TRBV21-1 is given as a pseudogene. The CDR3 is made up of 15 amino acids. The CDR3 loop is CASSKVTSSYNEQFF. In DNA form, the CDR3 reads TGTGCCAGCAGCAAGGTTACTAGTTCCTACAATGAGCAGTTCTTC.

Notes on this clonotype: Germline and junction disagree at one end, which may indicate a read error. The V call is TRBV7-2, the J call TRBJ2-1, with D perhaps matching TRBD2 (5 bases). The V gene's germline CDR1 is SGHTA and CDR2 FQGNSA. The CDR3 is 14 residues long. CDR3 amino acids: CASSLDFSDYELFF. Here the CDR3 DNA reads TGTGCCAGCAGCTTGGACTTCTCAGACTACGAGCTGTTCTTC.

The J gene is TRBJ2-4, the V gene TRBV6-6, with a tentative D call TRBD2 (7 bases). The V end lost 0 bases, the J end lost 10 bases, and 16 bases lay between the germline ends. CDR1 MNHNY and CDR2 SVGAGI come from the germline V gene (reference sequence). This CDR3 is built from 15 residues. The CDR3 here is CASSYSTGRADIQYF. The CDR3 region has the DNA TGTGCCAGCAGTTACTCTACAGGGAGGGCCGATATTCAGTACTTC.

This sequence joins TRBV29-1 and TRBJ2-3; TRBD2 might be the D (5 bases). V shed 4 bases and J shed 5 bases, with 19 bases lying between them. This CDR3 is built from 15 residues. In germline, CDR1 is SQVTM, CDR2 ANQGSEA. The CDR3 protein is CSVGKGTRGKDTQYF. The CDR3, as DNA: TGCAGCGTTGGAAAGGGAACAAGAGGGAAAGATACGCAGTATTTT.

This chain connects TRBV20-1 to TRBJ2-5, with 11 bases matching TRBD2. Germline lookup yields CDR1 DFQATT and CDR2 SNEGSKA (reference sequence). The CDR3 consists of 14 residues. Trimming took 3 bases from V and 11 from J; bases not matched to a gene: 11. The CDR3 spells CSASSSGGYNEQYF. As DNA, the CDR3 is TGCAGTGCTAGTTCTAGCGGGGGGTACAATGAGCAGTACTTC.

This clonotype occurred many times. This rearrangement joins TRBV18 to TRBJ2-7, with 9 bases identical to TRBD1. After removal of 3 bases from V and 3 bases from J, the junction contained 9 bases not matched to a gene. The V gene's germline CDR1 is KGHSH and CDR2 LQKENI. The CDR3 runs to 16 residues. The CDR3: CASSPPGQGIGYEQYF. As DNA, the CDR3 is TGTGCCAGCTCACCCCCGGGACAGGGTATAGGCTACGAGCAGTACTTC.

This clonotype was counted at least ten times. The rearrangement uses TRBV20-1 and TRBJ2-3, with TRBD1 matching 8 bases. The junction had 6 bases not matched to a gene; V was cut back by 3 bases and J by 4 bases. CDR1 is DFQATT, CDR2 SNEGSKA, per germline (reference sequence). The CDR3 sequence is 14 residues long. The CDR3 nucleotides read TGCAGTGCTAGTTCCCAGGGGGCGGCAGATACGCAGTATTTT. Encoded protein: CSASSQGAADTQYF.

This clonotype appeared a few times. This chain's CDR3 is CASSPPQGYGDFAELFF. Written as DNA, the CDR3 is TGTGCCAGCAGCCCACCTCAAGGCTATGGTGACTTCGCGGAGCTGTTTTTT. The chain combines TRBV5-6 with TRBJ2-2; D ambiguous. The CDR3 contains 17 residues. The V gene lost 4 bases and the J gene lost 10 bases, with 26 bases spanning the gap. Germline V lookup: CDR1 SGHDT, CDR2 YYEEEE.

The chain joins TRBV5-6 to TRBJ2-3; D gene unclear. CDR3 length: 15 amino acids. Germline loops: CDR1 SGHDT, CDR2 YYEEEE. The germline V and J ends were trimmed by 4 bases and 2 bases, with 14 bases remaining between them. CDR3 sequence: CASSLGLGITDTQYF. The CDR3 coding sequence is TGTGCCAGCAGCCTCGGGCTAGGGATCACAGATACGCAGTATTTT.

This clonotype occurred a few times. The CDR3 bases are TGCAGTGCTAGTTTACGGACTAGCGGGTTGAATGAGCAGTTCTTC. Its translation is CSASLRTSGLNEQFF. V and J are TRBV20-1 and TRBJ2-1; 11 nucleotides line up with TRBD2. Trimming cost V 3 bases and J 7 bases; bases outside gene matches: 8. This CDR3 contains 15 residues. Germline CDR1 DFQATT, CDR2 SNEGSKA (reference sequence).

This clonotype was counted once. This chain joins TRBV7-2 and TRBJ2-5; 11 bases line up with TRBD2. The J segment lost 5 bases and the V segment lost 4 bases, leaving 6 bases of the junction unmatched. The length of the CDR3 is 15 residues. Germline values: CDR1 SGHTA, CDR2 FQGNSA. The DNA for the CDR3 is TGTGCCAGCAGCTCCACTAGCGGGAGAGGGGAGACCCAGTACTTC. It codes for CASSSTSGRGETQYF.